This entry features one T cell receptor beta chain sequence. Its target is unknown. This sample was taken from a study of PD-1 blockade in classical Hodgkin lymphoma. Time point here: cycle 4 day 1 (C4D1), after about 6 weeks of nivolumab. No patient escaped relapse after autologous stem cell transplantation, and brentuximab vedotin exposure varied. V lost 4 bases, J lost 0 bases, and 7 bases stayed unmatched. This CDR3 comprises 16 residues. Germline CDR1 and CDR2: MNHNY and SVGAGI (reference sequence). Broader study findings: Complete responders matched newly diagnosed patients in baseline diversity. Anyone who began nivolumab under 1 year after ASCT was excluded. Newly diagnosed patients were reported to start with lower TCR diversity than healthy donors.

TCRdb's table, derived via immunoSEQ multiplex PCR, lists solely in-frame clones and lacks some. The sample records more than 40,000 clones, 55% to 70% being singletons. The chain employs TRBV6-6 and TRBJ2-3; 7 nucleotides line up with TRBD1. The material was peripheral blood mononuclear cells (PBMCs), obtained before the fourth cycle of nivolumab. The sequence was collected from a human donor with classical Hodgkin lymphoma. The CDR3 bases are TGTGCCAGCAGTTGGGGACAGAACCCTAGCACAGATACGCAGTATTTT. Its translation is CASSWGQNPSTDTQYF.